Here is one T cell receptor (beta chain) with its context. This sample stems from a study of blood T cell repertoires in COVID-19. Overall study context: T cells, B-cell-depleted T cells, or PBMCs supplied cDNA or gDNA.

In the authors' methods: Reference gene primer amplification gave nucleated cell count estimates. Assay used: immunoSEQ multiplex PCR; TCRdb lists only in-frame clones, some missing. V and J calls and clone size are copied from that table; D and trimming were computed from the DNA. The data show some 76,000 clones, 85% to 90% seen once. With 8 bases clipped from V and 4 bases from J, the junction kept 10 bases outside the gene matches. Germline lookup yields CDR1 GTSNPN and CDR2 SVGIG (reference sequence). The CDR3 is 13 residues long. Sequences were obtained from peripheral blood. This clonotype originated in a man in his sixties with acute or convalescent COVID-19. The chain links TRBV30 to TRBJ1-2, with 7 bases matching TRBD1. CDR3 loop: CAGRSTGSYGYTF. Here the CDR3 DNA reads TGTGCCGGGCGGTCGACAGGGTCCTATGGCTACACCTTC.